The clone carrying this T cell receptor beta chain has at least ten counts. Time point specified: pre-sensitization, week 0. The treatment is: therapeutic diphenylcyclopropenone sensitization with weekly scalp DPC. Original processing methods: The number of TCRs in each sample had a median of about 95,000 and spanned about 23,224 to 700,000. TCRdb reanalysed the RACE reads using MiXCR and keeps one entry per CDR3 protein. The V and J calls reflect TCRdb's pipeline rather than the authors' work. The sample holds 350,000 to 400,000 distinct CDR3 sequences, more than 4.5% seen once. The sample originates from a study of human T cells and chemical hapten exposure. The CDR3 covers 17 residues. Germline V gene lookup returns CDR1 MNHEY and CDR2 SMNVEV (reference sequence). V lost 0 bases and J 9 bases, leaving 22 bases between the germline ends.

The V and J genes are TRBV27 and TRBJ2-3; no definite D call. The specimen comprised whole blood, sampled in connection with sensitization to the hapten diphenylcyclopropenone (DPC). The sequence came from a woman in her 50s with alopecia areata. Some clones in this sample may be carry-over from other donors' samples. CDR3 nucleotide sequence: TGTGCCAGCAGTTTATCGAAATCTTCCAATGGGCGGAGCACGCAGTATTTT. This gives the protein CASSLSKSSNGRSTQYF.